This passage covers 20 T cell receptor beta chains from one sample sequenced in a study of T cell changes during pregnancy in multiple sclerosis. The table came from immunoSEQ multiplex PCR; TCRdb's copy has only in-frame clones and leaves some out. This table has some 83,000 clones, approximately 91% appearing once. Sequences were derived from PBMCs, sampled in the first trimester of pregnancy. The receptors stem from a female donor in good health, serving as a control in a pregnancy study. Some clones in this sample may be carry-over from other donors' samples.

The rearrangement links TRBV5-4 to TRBJ2-1; weak D call: TRBD1 (6 bases). Between the trimmed V and J ends, which lost 0 bases and 13 bases, there was a span of 11 bases. The germline gives CDR1 SGHNT, CDR2 YYREEE (reference sequence). The CDR3 consists of 12 residues. CDR3 loop: CASSLDGQLQFF. CDR3 DNA: TGTGCCAGCAGCTTGGACGGACAGCTTCAGTTCTTC.

The chain combines TRBV5-1 with TRBJ2-4; TRBD2 matches at 13 bases. V dropped 10 bases and J dropped 2; count of bases not matched to a gene: 15. CDR3 length equals 18 residues. Germline V gives CDR1 SGHRS, CDR2 YFSETQ. The CDR3 is CASTGAGLAGTTKNIQYF. CDR3 DNA sequence: TGCGCCTCTACCGGAGCGGGACTAGCGGGGACTACCAAAAACATTCAGTACTTC.

The rearrangement uses TRBV5-8 and TRBJ1-4, with a possible D match to TRBD1 (6 bases). The V gene lost 3 bases and the J gene lost 4 bases, with 13 bases spanning the gap. The CDR3 loop spans 15 amino acids. CDR1 SGHTS and CDR2 YDEGEE come from the germline V gene. The CDR3 nucleotides read TGTGCCAGCAGCTGGGGGGGCAGCTTTAATGAAAAACTGTTTTTT. Its translation is CASSWGGSFNEKLFF.

The gene calls are TRBV4-3 and TRBJ1-2; D remains unclear. Germline lookup yields CDR1 LGHNA and CDR2 YSLEER. The V gene lost 1 base and the J gene lost 3 bases, with 15 bases spanning the gap. The CDR3 is made up of 16 amino acids. The CDR3 here is CASSQVPGSVHYGYTF. The CDR3 coding sequence is TGCGCCAGCAGCCAAGTGCCGGGAAGTGTACACTATGGCTACACCTTC.

This rearrangement joins TRBV27 to TRBJ1-6; the match to TRBD1 covers 8 bases. V was pared by 4 bases and J by 1 base, with 3 bases of the junction left unmatched. The CDR3 consists of 16 residues. CDR1 is MNHEY, CDR2 SMNVEV, per germline (reference sequence). CDR3 sequence (DNA): TGTGCCAGCAGTTCCCGACAGGGGTCCTATAATTCACCCCTCCACTTT. It codes for CASSSRQGSYNSPLHF.

The chain combines TRBV9 with TRBJ2-5; TRBD2 matches 13 bases. Germline CDR1 SGDLS, CDR2 YYNGEE. This CDR3 spans 16 amino acids. V shed 3 bases, J shed 4 bases, and the junction held 6 bases outside the gene matches. This CDR3 reads CASSAGLAGVLETQYF. The CDR3 nucleotides are TGTGCCAGCAGCGCCGGACTAGCGGGAGTCTTAGAGACCCAGTACTTC.

The chain joins TRBV6-5 to TRBJ1-5; 7 positions match TRBD1. Germline V gene sequence: CDR1 MNHEY, CDR2 SVGAGI. This CDR3 has 13 residues. With V trimmed by 6 bases and J by 7 bases, 6 bases remained unmatched. The CDR3 sequence is CASRSQGNQPQHF. CDR3 DNA sequence: TGTGCCAGCAGATCACAGGGGAACCAGCCCCAGCATTTT.

The chain couples TRBV10-3 to TRBJ1-4; D remains ambiguous. The CDR3 has 12 residues. CDR1 ENHRY and CDR2 SYGVKD come from the germline V gene. Trimming removed 6 bases at V and 5 bases at J, with 7 bases between. In DNA, the CDR3 is TGTGCCATCAGCACAGCCAATGAAAAACTGTTTTTT. Residues: CAISTANEKLFF.

V is TRBV15 and J is TRBJ2-7; 8 nucleotides match TRBD1. J gave up 4 bases and V 0 bases, and 11 bases lay outside the gene matches. Germline V CDR1 and CDR2: LNHNV, YYDKDF (reference sequence). CDR3 size: 17 residues. The CDR3 region has the DNA TGTGCCACCAGCAGAGAATACCGGGCAGGGGGCATTTACGAGCAGTACTTC. It encodes CATSREYRAGGIYEQYF. The variable domain in full, with the rest retrieved from reference TRBV15 and TRBJ2-7, is DAMVIQNPRYQVTQFGKPVTLSCSQTLNHNVMYWYQQKSSQAPKLLFHYYDKDFNNEADTPDNFQSRRPNTSFCFLDIRSPGLGDTAMYLCATSREYRAGGIYEQYFGPGTRLTVT.

The V and J genes are TRBV18 and TRBJ2-7, with 11 nucleotides matching TRBD1. The CDR3 loop spans 18 amino acids. Per germline, CDR1 KGHSH and CDR2 LQKENI. V was pared by 0 bases and J by 6 bases, with 13 bases of the junction left unmatched. The CDR3 region is CASSPPGQGAYSLREQYF. As DNA, the CDR3 is TGTGCCAGCTCACCACCCGGACAGGGGGCATATAGCCTTCGCGAGCAGTACTTC.

The chain carries TRBV7-9 and TRBJ2-1, with a tentative D call TRBD1 (5 bases). This CDR3 contains 15 residues. Trimming left V 3 bases short and J 8 bases short, with 17 bases between. Germline CDR1 and CDR2: SEHNR and FQNEAQ (reference sequence). The CDR3 sequence: CASSLGGQGNHEQFF. CDR3 nucleotide sequence: TGTGCCAGCAGCTTGGGTGGGCAGGGTAATCATGAGCAGTTCTTC.

This chain's CDR3 is CASSDWGGRNQPQHF. DNA of the CDR3: TGTGCCAGCAGTGATTGGGGGGGCCGTAATCAGCCCCAGCATTTT. This chain links TRBV6-1 with TRBJ1-5; D perhaps matches TRBD1 (6 bases). V was cut by 3 bases and J by 4 bases, with 13 bases left in between. The germline V gene encodes CDR1 MNHNS and CDR2 SASEGT. The CDR3 consists of 15 residues.

The V and J genes are TRBV5-4 and TRBJ2-3; D gene unclear. Germline V gene lookup returns CDR1 SGHNT and CDR2 YYREEE (reference sequence). CDR3 length equals 14 residues. V gave up 0 bases and J gave up 4 bases, with 9 bases separating them. The CDR3 nucleotides are TGTGCCAGCAGCTTGGTTTCTAGTTCAGATACGCAGTATTTT. Translating it yields CASSLVSSSDTQYF.

The J gene is TRBJ1-6, the V gene TRBV28; 8 bases line up with TRBD1. The CDR3 totals 17 residues. CDR1 is MDHEN and CDR2 is SYDVKM in the germline V gene. The V segment lost 6 bases and the J segment 6 bases; nucleotides outside the gene matches: 13. CDR3 residues: CASRYLKETGVNSPLHF. CDR3 bases: TGTGCCAGCAGATACCTTAAGGAGACAGGGGTTAATTCACCCCTCCACTTT.

J is TRBJ2-6 and V is TRBV6-6; D is uncertain. The CDR3 sequence is 15 residues long. V dropped 5 bases and J dropped 0 bases, with 8 bases sitting between them. CDR1 is MNHNY and CDR2 is SVGAGI in the germline V gene (reference sequence). CDR3 loop: CASSPQSSGANVLTF. CDR3 coding DNA: TGTGCCAGCAGTCCCCAGTCCTCTGGGGCCAACGTCCTGACTTTC.

The rearrangement uses TRBV7-2 and TRBJ1-5; D remains ambiguous. Germline V lookup: CDR1 SGHTA, CDR2 FQGNSA. The CDR3 runs 13 residues. V lost 2 bases and J 9 bases, leaving 11 bases between the germline ends. The CDR3, as DNA: TGTGCCAGCAGCTTAAATCGCGATCGGCCCCAGCATTTT. This sequence encodes CASSLNRDRPQHF.

The V and J genes are TRBV5-4 and TRBJ2-1; 10 nucleotides match TRBD1. Germline loops: CDR1 SGHNT, CDR2 YYREEE (reference sequence). CDR3 size: 14 residues. J was trimmed by 8 bases and V by 4 bases; bases with no gene match: 6. CDR3 sequence reads: CASSGTGVGYEQFF. In DNA form, the CDR3 reads TGTGCCAGCAGCGGGACAGGGGTAGGCTATGAGCAGTTCTTC.

There are a few counts of this clone. The chain is built from TRBV29-1 and TRBJ1-1; 8 bases agree with TRBD1. CDR3 length: 13 residues. Trimming removed 4 bases from V and 5 bases from J; junction bases left unmatched: 6. Germline V gives CDR1 SQVTM, CDR2 ANQGSEA. In nucleotides, the CDR3 is TGCAGCGTTGGAACCGGACAGGGAACTGAAGCTTTCTTT. Translation: CSVGTGQGTEAFF.

The V call is TRBV18, the J call TRBJ1-2; TRBD1 is a possible D gene (5 bases). This CDR3 has 12 residues. Looked up from germline, CDR1 is KGHSH and CDR2 is LQKENI. V dropped 2 bases and J dropped 7 bases, with 8 bases sitting between them. CDR3 sequence reads: CASSPEGAGYTF. The DNA of the CDR3 is TGTGCCAGCTCACCAGAAGGGGCTGGCTACACCTTC.

The chain employs TRBV6-1 and TRBJ1-6, with TRBD1 matching over 7 bases. Looked up from germline, CDR1 is MNHNS and CDR2 is SASEGT. This CDR3 is built from 16 residues. The trim removed 1 base at V and 3 bases at J, leaving 3 bases unmatched. CDR3 loop: CASSEVPGGYNSPLHF. CDR3 nucleotides: TGTGCCAGCAGTGAAGTTCCAGGGGGCTATAATTCACCCCTCCACTTT.